This TCR beta chain was sequenced in a study of blood T cell repertoires in COVID-19. For the study at large: Sites across the United States, Italy and Spain contributed samples from acute and convalescent COVID-19.

Original processing methods: Scientists estimated how many nucleated cells there were by amplifying reference gene primers. Clones were read by immunoSEQ multiplex PCR, and TCRdb kept only the in-frame ones, dropping some. V and J calls and clone size are given by that table; D and trimming were obtained from the DNA. The top ten hold roughly 2% of the sample, which has about 400,000 clones, approximately 88% seen once. Trimming at V came to 6 bases and at J to 6 bases, leaving 2 bases not matched to a gene. The CDR3 covers 13 residues. Germline assignment: CDR1 SNHLY and CDR2 FYNNEI. Participants reported their clinical history, and cohort assignment relied on those reports.

The sequence was obtained from a woman aged 40-49 years with acute COVID-19. Specimen: PBMCs or T cells enriched from blood (not recorded which). The chain couples TRBV2 to TRBJ1-5, with 10 bases lining up with TRBD1. This chain's CDR3 is CASRGQGTQPQHF. The CDR3 DNA reads TGTGCCAGCAGGGGACAGGGGACTCAGCCCCAGCATTTT.